The 14 T cell receptor beta chains in this list originate from one sample, sequenced in a study of T cells expressing NK-cell markers. TCRdb processed the 5' RACE reads again and assigns one entry to each CDR3 protein, with no DNA. The repertoire table contains 140,000 or so distinct CDR3 sequences. The specimen sequenced was blood T cells: a sorted CD56 or NKG2C T cell subset, CD4+ or CD8+ T cells, or bulk PBMC T cells (not recorded which). Every receptor here comes from a man between 18 and 29 years old in good health.

The genes are TRBV12-3 or TRBV12-4 and TRBJ1-5; TCRdb selects TRBD1, and the lack of DNA leaves this call unchecked. CDR3 length: 14 amino acids. CDR3 residues: CASSSGQDAGPQHF.

This sequence joins TRBV6-5 and TRBJ2-1. CDR3 size: 12 residues. CDR1 is MNHEY and CDR2 is SVGAGI in the germline V gene. CDR3: CASSYDSHEQFF.

The CDR3 here is CASTSVLAGTGELFF. The rearrangement joins TRBV11-2 to TRBJ2-2; there is no DNA to check the TCRdb D call of TRBD2. The length of the CDR3 is 15 residues. CDR1 is SGHAT, CDR2 FQNNGV, per germline.

J is TRBJ2-1 and V is TRBV18; lacking DNA, the TRBD1 call made by TCRdb goes unchecked. The CDR3 covers 16 residues. Germline V CDR1 and CDR2: KGHSH, LQKENI. The CDR3 protein is CASSPSTGGANNEQFF.

V is TRBV5-8 and J is TRBJ2-2; TCRdb designates TRBD1, a call that cannot be tested without DNA. Germline V gene sequence: CDR1 SGHTS, CDR2 YDEGEE. CDR3 length equals 15 residues. CDR3 loop: CASSSLTGNTGELFF.

This chain links TRBV5-1 with TRBJ2-1; the D gene TCRdb calls, TRBD1, cannot be checked with no DNA. The CDR3 is made up of 14 amino acids. Germline lookup yields CDR1 SGHRS and CDR2 YFSETQ. The CDR3 is CASSYGGTNNEQFF.

The chain uses TRBV20-1 and TRBJ2-1; absent DNA, TCRdb's TRBD1 call cannot be checked. The CDR3 runs 15 residues. CDR1 and CDR2 from the germline V gene are DFQATT and SNEGSKA (reference sequence). The CDR3 loop is CSARRQGSLYNEQFF.

The CDR3 reads CASSSRSAPYQETQYF. V gene TRBV12-3 or TRBV12-4 combines with J gene TRBJ2-5; the TCRdb call, TRBD1, lacks DNA for checking. This CDR3 has 16 amino acids.

CDR3 sequence: CASSQGDSQSSYNEQFF. The rearrangement joins TRBV3-1 to TRBJ2-1; TCRdb returns TRBD2, unconfirmable since there is no DNA. CDR3 length: 17 amino acids. Germline lookup yields CDR1 LGHDT and CDR2 YNNKEL (reference sequence).

The chain employs TRBV6-1 and TRBJ2-5; the D gene TCRdb calls, TRBD1, cannot be checked with no DNA. The CDR3 contains 15 residues. Germline assignment: CDR1 MNHNS and CDR2 SASEGT. The CDR3 protein is CASSDWGSGQETQYF.

The chain joins TRBV28 to TRBJ2-3; TCRdb's D call, TRBD1, is unchecked because there is no DNA. The germline gives CDR1 MDHEN, CDR2 SYDVKM. The CDR3 extends over 14 amino acids. The CDR3 loop is CASSFDGRGDTQYF.

This rearrangement joins TRBV5-1 to TRBJ1-2; absent DNA, TCRdb's TRBD1 call cannot be checked. From germline, CDR1 is SGHRS and CDR2 YFSETQ. The CDR3 runs 14 residues. The CDR3 sequence is CASSLTTGNYGYTF.

The V and J genes are TRBV10-2 and TRBJ2-3; TCRdb lists TRBD2, though no DNA is available to test this call. From germline, CDR1 is WSHSY and CDR2 SAAADI. The CDR3 sequence is 15 residues long. CDR3 residues: CASTVEGPYTDTQYF.

V gene TRBV6-5 combines with J gene TRBJ2-2; no DNA is available, so the TRBD1 call from TCRdb remains unchecked. The germline V gene has CDR1 MNHEY and CDR2 SVGAGI. The CDR3 has 17 residues. This CDR3 is CASSYTGQAPRTGELFF.